Listed below are T cell receptor beta chains from one sample, sequenced in a study of blood T cell repertoires in COVID-19. Data came from immunoSEQ multiplex PCR; TCRdb stores just in-frame clones and leaves some out. The sample lists over 300,000 clones, approximately 85% occurring once. The sample taken for sequencing was peripheral blood. The origin of the receptors is a human donor in a cohort sampled during active COVID-19. Each CDR3 is given with its conserved first and last residue. Fields, in order: clone size, D gene, V gene, J gene, CDR3 protein, CDR3 DNA. D genes are given only for firm matches. Some rows mark clone size as missing; the rest say once, few, many or name a class of expanded clone.

clone size: once; D gene: .; V gene: TRBV6-1; J gene: TRBJ2-2; CDR3 protein: CASSEERSTGELFF; CDR3 DNA: TGTGCCAGCAGCGAAGAACGCAGCACCGGGGAGCTGTTTTTT
clone size: .; D gene: TRBD1; V gene: TRBV29-1; J gene: TRBJ1-1; CDR3 protein: CSVGTGGNTEAFF; CDR3 DNA: TGCAGCGTTGGGACAGGGGGCAACACTGAAGCTTTCTTT
clone size: .; D gene: .; V gene: TRBV24-1; J gene: TRBJ2-7; CDR3 protein: CATSDSTGQSYEQYF; CDR3 DNA: TGTGCCACCAGTGACTCGACAGGTCAATCCTACGAGCAGTACTTC
clone size: .; D gene: .; V gene: TRBV6-5; J gene: TRBJ2-3; CDR3 protein: CASSYRWEADTQYF; CDR3 DNA: TGTGCCAGCAGTTACAGGTGGGAGGCAGATACGCAGTATTTT
clone size: .; D gene: .; V gene: TRBV30; J gene: TRBJ1-2; CDR3 protein: CAWSGGDTLSYGYTF; CDR3 DNA: TGTGCCTGGAGTGGAGGGGACACCTTAAGCTATGGCTACACCTTC
clone size: .; D gene: TRBD1; V gene: TRBV24-1; J gene: TRBJ2-2; CDR3 protein: CATSPGQANTGELFF; CDR3 DNA: TGTGCCACCAGCCCGGGACAGGCGAACACCGGGGAGCTGTTTTTT
clone size: .; D gene: .; V gene: TRBV11-1; J gene: TRBJ2-3; CDR3 protein: CASSLELAADTQYF; CDR3 DNA: TGTGCCAGCAGCTTAGAGTTGGCAGCAGATACGCAGTATTTT
clone size: .; D gene: .; V gene: TRBV15; J gene: TRBJ2-7; CDR3 protein: CATSTLDSFEQYF; CDR3 DNA: TGTGCCACCAGCACACTGGACAGCTTCGAGCAGTACTTC
clone size: few; D gene: .; V gene: TRBV5-4; J gene: TRBJ2-3; CDR3 protein: CASSLNSEGDTQYF; CDR3 DNA: TGTGCCAGCAGCTTGAATAGCGAGGGAGATACGCAGTATTTT
clone size: .; D gene: TRBD1; V gene: TRBV3-1/TRBV3-2; J gene: TRBJ1-1; CDR3 protein: CASSPTRQGAFNTEAFF; CDR3 DNA: TGTGCCAGCAGCCCAACAAGACAGGGGGCTTTTAACACTGAAGCTTTCTTT